The 10 T cell receptor beta chains presented below share a single source sample, sequenced in a study of cytomegalovirus exposure and HLA in healthy donors. The PCR was carried out with 60 Vbeta primers and 13 Jbeta primers. Some clones are missing from TCRdb's copy, which holds only in-frame ones; the method was immunoSEQ multiplex PCR. The data show fewer than 250,000 clones, around 67% seen once. The sequenced sample was PBMCs. The source is a woman in her twenties or thirties in good health and CMV-seropositive.

About this clone: The junction and the germline gene differ at one end; a read error may be behind it. The chain has TRBV2 and TRBJ2-7; 8 bases align to TRBD1. Germline V gene data show CDR1 as SNHLY and CDR2 as FYNNEI. The CDR3 covers 13 residues. This CDR3 reads CASVRDRSSSQDF. CDR3 nucleotides: TGTGCCAGCGTCCGGGACAGGTCCTCCTCGCAGGACTTC.

The chain is built from TRBV18 and TRBJ2-1, with TRBD2 as a possible D gene (5 bases). With 3 bases removed from V and 9 bases from J, the gap between germline ends came to 12 bases. CDR1 KGHSH and CDR2 LQKENI come from the germline V gene. The CDR3 length is 13 residues. The CDR3 loop reads CASSPYARGEQFF. CDR3 bases: TGTGCCAGCTCACCTTATGCACGGGGTGAGCAGTTCTTC. Variable domain in full (rest from reference TRBV18 and TRBJ2-1): NAGVMQNPRHLVRRRGQEARLRCSPMKGHSHVYWYRQLPEEGLKFMVYLQKENIIDESGMPKERFSAEFPKEGPSILRIQQVVRGDSAAYFCASSPYARGEQFFGPGTRLTVL.

This chain uses TRBV13 with TRBJ2-3; TRBD1 is a possible D gene (5 bases). The V end was cut by 5 bases, the J end by 2 bases, with 20 bases between. This CDR3 has 17 amino acids. Per germline, CDR1 PRHDT and CDR2 FYEKMQ (reference sequence). The CDR3 sequence is CASSLTVAETSTDTQYF. CDR3 in DNA: TGTGCCAGCAGCCTGACAGTGGCTGAAACTTCCACAGATACGCAGTATTTT.

This clone was seen only a few times. The chain couples TRBV13 to TRBJ2-7; 9 bases map to TRBD2. CDR3 size: 15 residues. Germline values: CDR1 PRHDT, CDR2 FYEKMQ (reference sequence). V lost 3 bases to trimming and J lost 0 bases; unmatched junction nucleotides: 3. The CDR3 bases are TGTGCCAGCAGCTTCGGGACTAGCAGCTCCTACGAGCAGTACTTC. Its protein product is CASSFGTSSSYEQYF. The variable domain in full, completed from reference TRBV13 and TRBJ2-7, reads AAGVIQSPRHLIKEKRETATLKCYPIPRHDTVYWYQQGPGQDPQFLISFYEKMQSDKGSIPDRFSAQQFSDYHSELNMSSLELGDSALYFCASSFGTSSSYEQYFGPGTRLTVT.

The gene calls are TRBV7-2 and TRBJ2-1, with D uncertain. Germline V gives CDR1 SGHTA, CDR2 FQGNSA. V shed 4 bases and J shed 9 bases, with 10 bases lying between them. The CDR3 length is 12 residues. This CDR3 is CASSYYSGEQFF. DNA of the CDR3: TGTGCCAGCAGCTACTACTCGGGTGAGCAGTTCTTC.

This clone has more than one count but fewer than ten. The chain joins TRBV5-4 to TRBJ1-1, with no clear D. Germline V gives CDR1 SGHNT, CDR2 YYREEE (reference sequence). The length of the CDR3 is 15 residues. Trimming removed 5 bases from V and 3 bases from J, with 17 bases in between. CDR3 nucleotide sequence: TGTGCCAGCAGAAAGGGTGGGCGGGCGGACACTGAAGCTTTCTTT. This gives the protein CASRKGGRADTEAFF.

This chain connects TRBV11-2 to TRBJ2-2, with D perhaps matching TRBD2 (6 bases). V was clipped by 3 bases and J by 4 bases, with 6 bases between them. From germline, CDR1 is SGHAT and CDR2 FQNNGV. The CDR3 contains 13 residues. CDR3 protein: CASSFSGTGELFF. CDR3 nucleotides: TGTGCCAGCAGCTTTAGCGGCACCGGGGAGCTGTTTTTT.

V usage is TRBV6-1 and J usage is TRBJ2-7; TRBD1 matches at 7 bases. Germline loops: CDR1 MNHNS, CDR2 SASEGT. The junction had 5 bases not matched to a gene; V was cut back by 3 bases and J by 3 bases. This CDR3 is built from 14 residues. As DNA, the CDR3 is TGTGCCAGCAGTGAGGACAGGCTGGACTACGAGCAGTACTTC. Translation: CASSEDRLDYEQYF.

The chain has TRBV6-6 and TRBJ2-5, with a weak D call TRBD1 (6 bases). The DNA end favors TRBJ2-7, so the J call may be wrong. Per the germline V gene, CDR1 is MNHNY and CDR2 is SVGAGI (reference sequence). The CDR3 loop spans 16 amino acids. The chain's CDR3 is CASSYSMLTRGYEQYF. The CDR3 DNA follows: TGTGCCAGCAGTTACTCGATGTTAACTAGGGGGTACGAGCAGTACTTC.

This chain connects TRBV15 to TRBJ2-1; 8 nucleotides match TRBD1. Germline loops: CDR1 LNHNV, CDR2 YYDKDF (reference sequence). The ends lost 0 bases at V and 8 bases at J; junction bases unmatched: 12. This CDR3 is 17 amino acids long. The CDR3 sequence is CATSRDARAGGSDEQFF. In nucleotides, the CDR3 is TGTGCCACCAGCAGAGATGCCCGAGCAGGGGGCTCAGATGAGCAGTTCTTC.